The next 20 T cell receptor beta chains were all read from a single sample in a study of blood T cell repertoires in COVID-19. The data were produced by immunoSEQ multiplex PCR, yet TCRdb's version contains in-frame clones alone and is incomplete. The sample lists about 150,000 clones, more than 85% occurring once. The sequencing input was peripheral blood. These receptors all stem from a man in his sixties with COVID-19, enrolled during active disease.

This chain links TRBV6-5 with TRBJ1-1, with 8 nucleotides matching TRBD1. The CDR3 sequence is 14 residues long. Germline values: CDR1 MNHEY, CDR2 SVGAGI. Unmatched junction bases numbered 14, after V lost 6 bases and J lost 11 bases. CDR3 sequence: CASSGPGGFAVAFF. CDR3 sequence (DNA): TGTGCCAGCAGCGGACCAGGGGGCTTCGCGGTTGCTTTCTTT.

The chain has TRBV7-9 and TRBJ2-3; tentatively, D is TRBD1 (5 bases). The germline gives CDR1 SEHNR, CDR2 FQNEAQ (reference sequence). The CDR3 sequence is 13 residues long. V lost 3 bases, J lost 4 bases, and 8 bases lay in between. CDR3 in amino acids: CASSFQGSDTQYF. In DNA, the CDR3 is TGTGCCAGCAGCTTTCAGGGTTCAGATACGCAGTATTTT. The complete variable domain, with remaining parts taken from reference TRBV7-9 and TRBJ2-3, reads DTGVSQNPRHKITKRGQNVTFRCDPISEHNRLYWYRQTLGQGPEFLTYFQNEAQLEKSRLLSDRFSAERPKGSFSTLEIQRTEQGDSAMYLCASSFQGSDTQYFGPGTRLTVL.

The chain couples TRBV19 to TRBJ2-3, with D possibly matching TRBD2 (6 bases). This CDR3 is built from 17 residues. Trimming left V 5 bases short and J 4 bases short, with 22 bases between. The germline V gene encodes CDR1 LNHDA and CDR2 SQIVND (reference sequence). CDR3 in DNA: TGTGCCAGTAGTTCCCCCCCGGGAGTCCGTTTGGCAGATACGCAGTATTTT. This codes for CASSSPPGVRLADTQYF.

The chain recombines TRBV3-1 (or the pseudogene TRBV3-2) with TRBJ2-2; TRBD1 might be the D (5 bases). From germline, CDR1 is LGHDT and CDR2 YNNKEL (reference sequence). This CDR3 spans 17 amino acids. The V gene lost 0 bases and the J gene lost 3 bases, with 14 bases spanning the gap. CDR3: CASSQDWGLGDTGELFF. The DNA for the CDR3 is TGTGCCAGCAGCCAAGATTGGGGCCTAGGGGACACCGGGGAGCTGTTTTTT.

The gene calls are TRBV19 and TRBJ1-6, with TRBD1 matching over 8 bases. J lost 9 bases, V lost 6 bases, and 7 bases had no gene match. This CDR3 is 14 amino acids long. Germline V gene lookup returns CDR1 LNHDA and CDR2 SQIVND (reference sequence). CDR3 in DNA: TGTGCCAGTAGCCCGGACAGGGATCGTTCACCCCTCCACTTT. Translating gives CASSPDRDRSPLHF.

This clone came up a few times. The rearrangement links TRBV24-1 to TRBJ2-2; 9 bases match TRBD2. CDR3 length: 17 amino acids. CDR1 is KGHDR and CDR2 is SFDVKD in the germline V gene. With 3 bases clipped from V and 4 bases from J, the junction kept 8 bases outside the gene matches. The DNA of the CDR3 is TGTGCCACCAGTGATCTCACAGGGACTAGCTCCACCGGGGAGCTGTTTTTT. Its protein is CATSDLTGTSSTGELFF.

J is TRBJ2-7 and V is TRBV29-1; tentatively, D is TRBD2 (5 bases). The germline V gene encodes CDR1 SQVTM and CDR2 ANQGSEA. Between the trimmed V and J ends, which lost 6 bases and 6 bases, there was a span of 12 bases. The CDR3 covers 11 residues. The chain's CDR3 is CSVELGGEQYF. The DNA for the CDR3 is TGCAGCGTCGAACTAGGAGGCGAGCAGTACTTC.

The chain couples TRBV19 to TRBJ2-5, with 9 bases fitting TRBD1. The CDR3 is 14 residues long. V gave up 6 bases and J gave up 4 bases; unmatched junction bases: 6. Looked up from germline, CDR1 is LNHDA and CDR2 is SQIVND (reference sequence). DNA for the CDR3: TGTGCCAGTAGCTCCGACAGGGGGGGAGAGACCCAGTACTTC. Amino acids: CASSSDRGGETQYF.

The gene calls are TRBV14 and TRBJ1-1; D is uncertain. This CDR3 is built from 15 residues. CDR1 and CDR2 from the germline V gene are SGHDN and FVKESK. V was clipped by 1 base and J by 1 base, with 10 bases between them. CDR3 in DNA: TGTGCCAGCAGCCAAGGGCCAGATAAGAACACTGAAGCTTTCTTT. It specifies CASSQGPDKNTEAFF.

This clone has just one count. The chain couples TRBV4-3 to TRBJ2-1, with D maybe TRBD2 (5 bases). CDR3 size: 17 residues. The germline V gene has CDR1 LGHNA and CDR2 YSLEER. The V end was cut by 0 bases, the J end by 0 bases, with 12 bases between. Here the CDR3 reads CASSQERADYSYNEQFF. DNA of the CDR3: TGCGCCAGCAGCCAAGAAAGGGCAGACTACTCCTACAATGAGCAGTTCTTC.

This rearrangement joins TRBV11-3 to TRBJ2-5, with 9 bases fitting TRBD2. Germline CDR1 reads SGHNT; CDR2 reads YENEEA. The length of the CDR3 is 16 residues. J lost 4 bases, V lost 5 bases, and 11 bases had no gene match. The CDR3 protein is CASSAGLAGRGETQYF. DNA for the CDR3: TGTGCCAGCAGCGCGGGGCTAGCGGGACGAGGAGAGACCCAGTACTTC.

The rearrangement links TRBV10-3 to TRBJ2-1, with D unresolved. Trimming stripped 5 bases from V and 10 bases from J, with 15 bases between. Germline CDR1 is ENHRY and CDR2 is SYGVKD. CDR3 length: 13 amino acids. CDR3 sequence (DNA): TGTGCCATCAGTTCCGACATGGGCGCCGAGCAGTTCTTC. Amino acid sequence: CAISSDMGAEQFF.

This chain joins TRBV18 and TRBJ1-4, with a weak D call TRBD1 (5 bases). This CDR3 is 17 amino acids long. The germline V gene encodes CDR1 KGHSH and CDR2 LQKENI. V lost 3 bases and J 4 bases, leaving 18 bases between the germline ends. The CDR3 sequence: CASSPLHRDYVNEKLFF. The CDR3 DNA follows: TGTGCCAGCTCACCTCTTCACCGGGACTACGTTAATGAAAAACTGTTTTTT.

The chain couples TRBV28 to TRBJ2-1; 7 bases are a match to TRBD2. J was trimmed by 2 bases and V by 3 bases; bases with no gene match: 1. This CDR3 comprises 14 residues. Germline V lookup: CDR1 MDHEN, CDR2 SYDVKM. CDR3 region: CASSFRGAYNEQFF. The CDR3 DNA reads TGTGCCAGCAGTTTCCGGGGGGCCTACAATGAGCAGTTCTTC.

V and J are TRBV7-2 and TRBJ1-5, with TRBD1 as a possible D gene (5 bases). The germline V gene has CDR1 SGHTA and CDR2 FQGNSA. V lost 3 bases and J lost 4, with 16 bases in between. The CDR3 is made up of 16 amino acids. In DNA, the CDR3 is TGTGCCAGCAGCTTGGTCCATCGGGGGGGTAATCAGCCCCAGCATTTT. Protein: CASSLVHRGGNQPQHF.

The chain has TRBV27 and TRBJ2-6; weak D call: TRBD1 (5 bases). V lost 5 bases, J lost 4 bases, and 12 bases lay in between. The CDR3 is 15 residues long. Germline V gene sequence: CDR1 MNHEY, CDR2 SMNVEV (reference sequence). CDR3 sequence reads: CASSGASAGANVLTF. Written as DNA, the CDR3 is TGTGCCAGCAGTGGGGCAAGCGCGGGGGCCAACGTCCTGACTTTC.

The chain is built from TRBV20-1 and TRBJ2-7; 10 positions match TRBD2. The trim removed 3 bases at V and 4 bases at J, leaving 6 bases unmatched. The CDR3 has 14 residues. Germline V lookup: CDR1 DFQATT, CDR2 SNEGSKA (reference sequence). The CDR3 here is CSASQAGGRYEQYF. Here the CDR3 DNA reads TGCAGTGCTAGTCAAGCGGGGGGGAGATACGAGCAGTACTTC.

The chain links TRBV10-3 to TRBJ1-3, with TRBD1 matching over 11 bases. CDR1 and CDR2 (germline): ENHRY, SYGVKD. This CDR3 spans 16 amino acids. J lost 5 bases, V lost 6 bases, and 9 bases had no gene match. CDR3 sequence reads: CAISVIGTGGRNTIYF. The CDR3 DNA reads TGTGCCATCAGCGTTATCGGGACAGGGGGAAGAAACACCATATATTTT.

The chain uses TRBV30 and TRBJ1-1; TRBD1 might be the D (6 bases). There are 12 residues in the CDR3. V shed 4 bases and J shed 9 bases, with 15 bases lying between them. Looked up from germline, CDR1 is GTSNPN and CDR2 is SVGIG (reference sequence). The CDR3 loop is CAWILQGVKAFF. CDR3 sequence (DNA): TGTGCCTGGATACTACAGGGAGTGAAAGCTTTCTTT.

This clone was counted between two and nine times. The chain recombines TRBV5-4 with TRBJ2-6; 7 positions match TRBD2. The trim removed 0 bases at V and 1 base at J, leaving 13 bases unmatched. The CDR3 spans 20 residues. Germline V gene lookup returns CDR1 SGHNT and CDR2 YYREEE (reference sequence). CDR3 sequence (DNA): TGTGCCAGCAGCTTGGACCGGGGAGGGTCGTCGGGTTCTGGGGCCAACGTCCTGACTTTC. Residues: CASSLDRGGSSGSGANVLTF.